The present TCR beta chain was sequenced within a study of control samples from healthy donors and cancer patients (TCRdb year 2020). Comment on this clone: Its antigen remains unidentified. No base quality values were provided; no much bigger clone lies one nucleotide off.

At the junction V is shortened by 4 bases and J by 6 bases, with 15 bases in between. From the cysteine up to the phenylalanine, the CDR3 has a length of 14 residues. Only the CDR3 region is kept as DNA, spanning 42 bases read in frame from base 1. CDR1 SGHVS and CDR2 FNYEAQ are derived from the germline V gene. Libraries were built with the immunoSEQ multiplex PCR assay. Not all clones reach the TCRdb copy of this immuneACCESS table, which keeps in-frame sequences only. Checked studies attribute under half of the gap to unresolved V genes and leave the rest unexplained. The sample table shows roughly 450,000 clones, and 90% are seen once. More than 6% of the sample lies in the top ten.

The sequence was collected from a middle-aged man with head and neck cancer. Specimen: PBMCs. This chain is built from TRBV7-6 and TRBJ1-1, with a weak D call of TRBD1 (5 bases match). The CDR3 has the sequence CASSSRGGASEAFF. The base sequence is TGTGCCAGCAGCTCCCGGGGAGGGGCTTCTGAAGCTTTCTTT.